Shown below are 8 T cell receptor beta chains from a single sample sequenced in a study of CD8+ T cells in alopecia areata. Isolated RNA was reverse transcribed into cDNA used as the sequencing template. Libraries were prepared by immunoSEQ multiplex PCR; TCRdb keeps only in-frame clonotypes and omits some of them. The repertoire holds around 160,000 clones, with approximately 50% as singletons. Material for sequencing was CD4+ T cells sorted from blood. Every receptor here comes from a human donor with alopecia areata.

The rearrangement links TRBV29-1 to TRBJ2-2; no clear D. This CDR3 comprises 11 residues. The germline V gene has CDR1 SQVTM and CDR2 ANQGSEA. Trimming shortened V by 7 bases and J by 6 bases, and 9 bases separated the two germline ends. CDR3 region: CSGSESGELFF. CDR3 nucleotides: TGCAGCGGTTCTGAGTCCGGGGAGCTGTTTTTT.

The rearrangement joins TRBV5-1 to TRBJ2-7; TRBD1 matches 7 bases. The CDR3 spans 15 residues. J gave up 5 bases and V 4 bases, and 12 bases lay outside the gene matches. Germline lookup yields CDR1 SGHRS and CDR2 YFSETQ. The CDR3 reads CASSVDRVRPNEQYF. The DNA for the CDR3 is TGCGCCAGCAGCGTCGACAGGGTACGTCCCAACGAGCAGTACTTC.

Only a few counts were recorded for this clone. The chain has TRBV19 and TRBJ2-5; unclear D gene. The V end lost 10 bases, the J end lost 1 base, and 16 bases lay between the germline ends. CDR1 and CDR2 (germline): LNHDA, SQIVND (reference sequence). This CDR3 region has 14 residues. The CDR3 DNA reads as TGTGCCACCGGCCGCAGTCGTGCCCAAGAGACCCAGTACTTC. Protein product: CATGRSRAQETQYF.

The chain joins TRBV5-1 to TRBJ1-2, with D tentatively TRBD1 (6 bases). The CDR3 consists of 13 residues. The germline gives CDR1 SGHRS, CDR2 YFSETQ. The ends were cut back, 0 bases at V and 6 bases at J, with 9 bases in the middle. The CDR3 DNA is TGCGCCAGCAGCTTGGAACAGGGTCATGGCTACACCTTC. Translating gives CASSLEQGHGYTF.

A note on this clone: Germline and junction disagree at one end, which may indicate a read error. The V and J genes are TRBV9 and TRBJ1-1; 12 bases agree with TRBD1. The CDR3 totals 13 residues. The germline V gene encodes CDR1 SGDLS and CDR2 YYNGEE. The CDR3 spells CASSVTPGQGAIF. The CDR3 DNA is TGTGCCAGCAGCGTGACTCCGGGACAGGGGGCTATCTTT.

V and J are TRBV5-4 and TRBJ2-1; D unclear. This CDR3 is built from 13 residues. Trimming removed 4 bases from V and 6 bases from J, with 11 bases in between. Germline V gene data show CDR1 as SGHNT and CDR2 as YYREEE (reference sequence). CDR3 DNA: TGTGCCAGCAGCCCCTGGTCTGTCAATGAGCAGTTCTTC. This translates into CASSPWSVNEQFF.

This sequence joins TRBV5-1 and TRBJ2-1, with D perhaps matching TRBD2 (5 bases). The CDR3 runs 15 residues. From germline, CDR1 is SGHRS and CDR2 YFSETQ. V lost 3 bases to trimming and J lost 0 bases, with 10 bases between them. As DNA, the CDR3 is TGCGCCAGCAGCTCGGGATTGGGCTCCTACAATGAGCAGTTCTTC. It codes for CASSSGLGSYNEQFF. The complete variable domain, with remaining parts taken from reference TRBV5-1 and TRBJ2-1, reads KAGVTQTPRYLIKTRGQQVTLSCSPISGHRSVSWYQQTPGQGLQFLFEYFSETQRNKGNFPGRFSGRQFSNSRSEMNVSTLELGDSALYLCASSSGLGSYNEQFFGPGTRLTVL.

The chain recombines TRBV6-1 with TRBJ2-7; D not certain. Trimming removed 3 bases at V and 6 bases at J, with 12 bases between. Germline CDR1 reads MNHNS; CDR2 reads SASEGT. The CDR3 extends over 13 amino acids. This CDR3 reads CASSEVGLSEQYF. As DNA, the CDR3 is TGTGCCAGCAGTGAGGTGGGCCTATCCGAGCAGTACTTC.